Below, 21 T cell receptor beta chains from the same sample are listed, as sequenced in a study of shared clonotypes between healthy human individuals (dated by TCRdb to 2020 to 2021). Library construction relied on the immunoSEQ multiplex PCR assay. Entries here come from immuneACCESS through TCRdb and include only in-frame sequences with V and J called. Some clones fail to appear in such tables; in the studies checked, an unresolved V gene covers under half of the shortfall, and the cause of the remainder is unknown. Across this sample there are more than 900,000 clones, with around 78% seen only once. The biggest ten clones account for roughly 0.55% of the sample. Sequencing was carried out using memory CD4+ T cells from PBMCs. The sample's cell subset or site label, in plain terms: CD45RA-negative fraction. The receptors here all came from a man in his late teens or twenties in good health. Some clones in this sample may be carry-over from other donors' samples.

The J gene is TRBJ1-2, the V gene TRBV9, with D possibly being TRBD1 (6 bases). Germline V gene sequence: CDR1 SGDLS, CDR2 YYNGEE. V lost 3 bases and J 3 bases, leaving 18 bases between the germline ends. The CDR3 consists of 16 residues. In DNA, the CDR3 is TGTGCCAGCAGCGAGTTCCCGAAGGGGGGGGACTATGGCTACACCTTC. As protein: CASSEFPKGGDYGYTF.

The chain joins TRBV27 to TRBJ2-3; TRBD2 aligns across 10 bases. CDR3 length: 16 amino acids. The germline V gene has CDR1 MNHEY and CDR2 SMNVEV (reference sequence). V trimming: 5 bases; J trimming: 2 bases; junction bases outside the gene matches: 7. CDR3 in amino acids: CASSPRTSGHTDTQYF. The CDR3 DNA reads TGTGCCAGCAGTCCCCGGACTAGCGGCCACACAGATACGCAGTATTTT.

This chain connects TRBV4-1 to TRBJ2-3, with 7 bases lining up with TRBD2. Per the germline V gene, CDR1 is MGHRA and CDR2 is YSYEKL. CDR3 length: 22 amino acids. J was trimmed by 1 base and V by 1 base; bases with no gene match: 23. CDR3 loop: CASSQGDWSVPRRERRTDTQYF. CDR3 nucleotides: TGCGCCAGCAGCCAAGGGGACTGGAGCGTACCCAGGCGGGAGAGACGCACAGATACGCAGTATTTT.

The rearrangement joins TRBV6-1 to TRBJ2-7; 7 nucleotides align to TRBD1. CDR1 MNHNS and CDR2 SASEGT come from the germline V gene. The CDR3 consists of 14 residues. Trimming at V came to 6 bases and at J to 1 base, leaving 6 bases not matched to a gene. The CDR3 loop reads CASSIGGASYEQYF. Here the CDR3 DNA reads TGTGCCAGCAGCATAGGGGGCGCTTCCTACGAGCAGTACTTC.

A few counts support this clone. The CDR3 loop is CASSQNRGYGYTF. The CDR3 coding sequence is TGTGCCAGCAGCCAAAACAGGGGGTATGGCTACACCTTC. The chain uses TRBV14 and TRBJ1-2, with 8 bases that match TRBD1. CDR1 and CDR2 from the germline V gene are SGHDN and FVKESK. Trimming cost V 2 bases and J 5 bases; bases outside gene matches: 1. The CDR3 length is 13 residues.

The chain combines TRBV7-3 with TRBJ2-5, with a tentative D call TRBD2 (5 bases). CDR1 and CDR2 from the germline V gene are SGHTA and FQGTGA. CDR3 length: 13 residues. Trimming cost V 5 bases and J 13 bases, with 20 bases left between them. The chain's CDR3 is CASSPTRTSHLYF. CDR3 nucleotides: TGTGCCAGCAGCCCGACACGGACTTCGCATTTGTACTTC.

In its sample, this clone was seen once. The chain couples TRBV28 to TRBJ1-2, with TRBD1 as a possible D gene (6 bases). V gave up 11 bases and J gave up 5 bases, with 27 bases separating them. Germline-derived CDR1 and CDR2 are MDHEN and SYDVKM. This CDR3 has 16 amino acids. In DNA form, the CDR3 reads TGTGCCGCGCACCACCGGACGGGAACCCAGGGGTATGGCTACACCTTC. It is translated as CAAHHRTGTQGYGYTF.

The gene calls are TRBV5-6 and TRBJ2-1, with TRBD2 as a possible D gene (5 bases). The CDR3 is 17 residues long. V gave up 0 bases and J gave up 0 bases, with 13 bases separating them. Germline V gene data show CDR1 as SGHDT and CDR2 as YYEEEE. The CDR3 coding sequence is TGTGCCAGCAGCTTGGTAGGAGGAGCCAGCTCCTACAATGAGCAGTTCTTC. Translated, it gives CASSLVGGASSYNEQFF.

This sequence joins TRBV5-6 and TRBJ2-5; no clear D gene. Trimming shortened V by 5 bases and J by 4 bases, and 18 bases separated the two germline ends. CDR1 is SGHDT and CDR2 is YYEEEE in the germline V gene. This CDR3 has 15 amino acids. As DNA, the CDR3 is TGTGCCAGCAGTCCACTACGGGTTGTGAGAGAGACCCAGTACTTC. Amino acid sequence: CASSPLRVVRETQYF.

The gene calls are TRBV28 and TRBJ1-5, with D tentatively TRBD1 (5 bases). The ends were cut back, 7 bases at V and 0 bases at J, with 22 bases in the middle. The CDR3 consists of 18 residues. Germline V gene sequence: CDR1 MDHEN, CDR2 SYDVKM. The CDR3 DNA is TGTGCCAGCACCCCAAATCGGGGGGTTGGATATAGCAATCAGCCCCAGCATTTT. This gives the protein CASTPNRGVGYSNQPQHF.

As to this clone: Other DNA sequences from this sample encode an identical CDR3 as well. The J gene is TRBJ2-5, the V gene TRBV5-1, with D possibly TRBD2 on 6 matching bases. V lost 4 bases and J 1 base, leaving 11 bases between the germline ends. Germline V gives CDR1 SGHRS, CDR2 YFSETQ. This CDR3 is built from 14 residues. The CDR3 nucleotides read TGCGCCAGCAGCCCCGGGACTGGCCAAGAGACCCAGTACTTC. Translation gives CASSPGTGQETQYF.

The CDR3: CASSEASGSVQHF. CDR3 DNA sequence: TGTGCCAGCAGTGAAGCGTCAGGGAGCGTCCAGCATTTT. J is TRBJ1-5 and V is TRBV2, with D perhaps TRBD1 (5 bases). The V gene's germline CDR1 is SNHLY and CDR2 FYNNEI. The V and J ends lost 0 bases and 12 bases respectively, with 12 bases between them. The CDR3 loop spans 13 amino acids.

In its sample, this clone was seen a few times. The sample holds other DNA sequences that translate to the same CDR3. Here the CDR3 DNA reads TGTGCCAGCAACTCTCGGATGAACACTGAAGCTTTCTTT. Residues: CASNSRMNTEAFF. The chain carries TRBV28 and TRBJ1-1; D gene unclear. Trimming pared 7 bases from V and 0 bases from J, leaving 9 bases between. This CDR3 has 13 residues. In germline, CDR1 is MDHEN, CDR2 SYDVKM.

The rearrangement links TRBV19 to TRBJ2-5, with TRBD2 matching over 8 bases. CDR3 size: 14 residues. Germline CDR1 is LNHDA and CDR2 is SQIVND (reference sequence). J lost 3 bases, V lost 5 bases, and 5 bases had no gene match. The DNA for the CDR3 is TGTGCCAGTAGTGACGGGAGGGTCAAAGAGACCCAGTACTTC. Translated: CASSDGRVKETQYF.

The chain employs TRBV18 and TRBJ2-7; D gene uncertain. Germline CDR1 is KGHSH and CDR2 is LQKENI. V was trimmed by 6 bases and J by 0 bases, leaving 15 bases between them. The CDR3 runs to 15 residues. CDR3 DNA: TGTGCCAGCTCGACCAGTCCGGGTACCTCCTACGAGCAGTACTTC. Protein sequence: CASSTSPGTSYEQYF.

About this clone: Different DNA sequences within this sample yield the same CDR3. The chain couples TRBV28 to TRBJ2-3, with 7 positions matching TRBD2. There are 14 residues in the CDR3. V was clipped by 6 bases and J by 3 bases; unmatched bases: 6. Germline values: CDR1 MDHEN, CDR2 SYDVKM. CDR3 residues: CASRPGGGTDTQYF. CDR3 DNA sequence: TGTGCCAGCAGACCAGGCGGGGGAACAGATACGCAGTATTTT.

The rearrangement uses TRBV9 and TRBJ2-7; D possibly corresponds to TRBD2 (6 bases). The V end lost 4 bases, the J end lost 2 bases, and 19 bases lay between the germline ends. The V gene's germline CDR1 is SGDLS and CDR2 YYNGEE. The CDR3 length is 16 residues. The CDR3 DNA is TGTGCCAGCAGCCCAACTGTAGCGGAACGCACCTACGAGCAGTACTTC. Its translation is CASSPTVAERTYEQYF.

This clone was observed a few times. The rearrangement joins TRBV4-2 to TRBJ2-7; unclear D gene. The V and J ends lost 1 base and 7 bases respectively, with 23 bases between them. The CDR3 runs 17 residues. From germline, CDR1 is LGHNA and CDR2 YNFKEQ. CDR3 in amino acids: CASSQVSTDSPFREQYF. The CDR3 DNA sequence: TGTGCCAGCAGCCAAGTTAGTACTGACTCGCCGTTTCGGGAGCAGTACTTC.

This clone was seen only once. CDR3 in DNA: TGTGCCAGCAGCTTCCAGGGTACCAATCAGCCCCAGCATTTT. Amino acids: CASSFQGTNQPQHF. The chain has TRBV5-5 and TRBJ1-5; maybe TRBD1 (5 bases). This CDR3 contains 14 residues. The germline CDR1 and CDR2 sequences are SGHKS and YYEKEE (reference sequence). V lost 2 bases and J 3 bases, leaving 9 bases between the germline ends.

The genes are TRBV9 and TRBJ2-2; no clear D. Between the trimmed V and J ends, which lost 5 bases and 0 bases, there was a span of 8 bases. Germline-derived CDR1 and CDR2 are SGDLS and YYNGEE. This CDR3 comprises 14 residues. The CDR3 coding sequence is TGTGCCAGCAGAGTAACAGCGAACACCGGGGAGCTGTTTTTT. Residues: CASRVTANTGELFF.

This clone showed up just a few times. CDR3 DNA sequence: TGTGCCAGCACCCGGACAGGGGCCCAGAGCTCCTACGAGCAGTACTTC. Protein product: CASTRTGAQSSYEQYF. The V and J genes are TRBV28 and TRBJ2-7, with 9 nucleotides matching TRBD1. V lost 7 bases and J lost 0; bases outside the gene matches: 10. Germline assignment: CDR1 MDHEN and CDR2 SYDVKM. The CDR3 spans 16 residues.